These 27 T cell receptor beta chains came from one sample sequenced in a study of blood T cell repertoires in COVID-19. TCRdb's copy holds only in-frame clones and misses some; the assay was immunoSEQ multiplex PCR. This sample has about 250,000 clones, with 90% found just once. The sample comprised peripheral blood. The source of these receptors is a woman aged 55-70 years with COVID-19, enrolled during active disease.

This chain joins TRBV7-2 and TRBJ1-3, with a tentative D call TRBD1 (6 bases). This CDR3 has 15 amino acids. The V gene's germline CDR1 is SGHTA and CDR2 FQGNSA. Trimming took 1 base from V and 4 from J, leaving 11 bases between them. CDR3 in amino acids: CASSLVTGSGNTIYF. CDR3 bases: TGTGCCAGCAGCTTAGTTACAGGGAGCGGAAACACCATATATTTT.

V is TRBV3-1 (or the pseudogene TRBV3-2) and J is TRBJ2-6; 9 bases are a match to TRBD1. The CDR3 has 17 amino acids. CDR1 and CDR2 (germline): LGHDT, YNNKEL (reference sequence). J was trimmed by 4 bases and V by 0 bases; bases with no gene match: 4. Here the CDR3 reads CASSQEGTGSGANVLTF. The CDR3, as DNA: TGTGCCAGCAGCCAAGAAGGGACAGGGTCCGGGGCCAACGTCCTGACTTTC.

The sample holds one count of this clone. J is TRBJ2-2 and V is TRBV6-2 or TRBV6-3, with a possible D match to TRBD1 (6 bases). Trimming took off 5 bases at V and 7 bases at J, with 11 bases between the two ends. The CDR3 extends over 13 amino acids. From germline, CDR1 is MNHEY and CDR2 SVGEGT. The CDR3 DNA follows: TGTGCCAGCAGTCTATCAGGGGTCGGGGAGCTGTTTTTT. Amino acid sequence: CASSLSGVGELFF.

Only a few counts were recorded for this clone. The chain couples TRBV6-2 or TRBV6-3 to TRBJ1-5; 7 bases map to TRBD1. The germline V gene has CDR1 MNHEY and CDR2 SVGEGT. This CDR3 spans 18 amino acids. The V gene end was trimmed by 6 bases and the J gene end by 2 bases; junction bases not matched to a gene: 16. In nucleotides, the CDR3 is TGTGCCAGCAGCCCCCGGGACAGACATCTCTTCGGCAATCAGCCCCAGCATTTT. Translation: CASSPRDRHLFGNQPQHF.

V usage is TRBV7-2 and J usage is TRBJ2-3; a possible D gene is TRBD2 (6 bases). The CDR3 contains 14 residues. The V and J ends lost 5 bases and 0 bases respectively, with 9 bases between them. Germline CDR1 is SGHTA and CDR2 is FQGNSA. The CDR3 coding sequence is TGTGCCAGCAGCGCGGGACTGAGCACAGATACGCAGTATTTT. It translates to CASSAGLSTDTQYF.

J is TRBJ2-3 and V is TRBV5-4; 9 bases fit TRBD2. Germline-derived CDR1 and CDR2 are SGHNT and YYREEE (reference sequence). The ends lost 6 bases at V and 4 bases at J; junction bases unmatched: 9. The CDR3 sequence is 15 residues long. Written as DNA, the CDR3 is TGTGCCAGCACCTTTGGCGGGGGGGCCCCAGATACGCAGTATTTT. Its translation: CASTFGGGAPDTQYF.

The chain is built from TRBV2 and TRBJ2-1; D unclear. The CDR3 has 15 residues. Trimming shortened V by 6 bases and J by 4 bases, and 16 bases separated the two germline ends. The V gene's germline CDR1 is SNHLY and CDR2 FYNNEI. CDR3 DNA: TGTGCCAGCAGGGAAACACGGAGCGAATACAATGAGCAGTTCTTC. Translated, it gives CASRETRSEYNEQFF.

The chain is built from TRBV3-1 (or the pseudogene TRBV3-2) and TRBJ2-3; 7 bases line up with TRBD1. J gave up 6 bases and V 1 base, and 7 bases lay outside the gene matches. Germline V gene sequence: CDR1 LGHDT, CDR2 YNNKEL (reference sequence). The CDR3 is 15 residues long. The CDR3 is CASSQGTTGVDTQYF. The CDR3 DNA sequence: TGTGCCAGCAGCCAAGGAACCACAGGGGTCGATACGCAGTATTTT.

CDR3 sequence: CASSPGTGALRWYGYTF. The CDR3 coding sequence is TGTGCCAGTAGTCCCGGGACAGGGGCGCTCCGATGGTATGGCTACACCTTC. The rearrangement uses TRBV19 and TRBJ1-2; TRBD1 aligns across 10 bases. Germline V gene lookup returns CDR1 LNHDA and CDR2 SQIVND (reference sequence). The CDR3 runs to 17 residues. Unmatched junction bases numbered 14, after V lost 5 bases and J lost 5 bases.

The gene calls are TRBV19 and TRBJ1-6, with D tentatively TRBD1 (5 bases). Per germline, CDR1 LNHDA and CDR2 SQIVND (reference sequence). This CDR3 spans 16 amino acids. The V end was cut by 7 bases, the J end by 7 bases, with 20 bases between. CDR3 in amino acids: CASTPRRGRENSPLHF. CDR3 DNA sequence: TGTGCCAGTACCCCACGGCGGGGACGGGAAAATTCACCCCTCCACTTT.

V is TRBV29-1 and J is TRBJ2-1, with D hard to call. The CDR3 has 10 residues. Germline lookup yields CDR1 SQVTM and CDR2 ANQGSEA. V was shortened by 4 bases and J by 10 bases, with 8 bases between the two germline ends. CDR3 nucleotides: TGCAGCGTTGTGCAGAAGGAGCAGTTCTTC. It specifies CSVVQKEQFF.

This chain links TRBV6-5 with TRBJ2-7; 7 positions agree with TRBD2. V lost 4 bases and J lost 5; bases outside the gene matches: 5. Germline CDR1 MNHEY, CDR2 SVGAGI. The CDR3 contains 13 residues. The CDR3 spells CASSSREGNEQYF. Here the CDR3 DNA reads TGTGCCAGCAGTTCGAGGGAGGGAAACGAGCAGTACTTC.

Note on this clone: The same CDR3 is also encoded by other DNA sequences in this sample. V gene TRBV19 combines with J gene TRBJ1-2; D is unclear. Germline loops: CDR1 LNHDA, CDR2 SQIVND (reference sequence). The V end was cut by 3 bases, the J end by 5 bases, with 7 bases between. This CDR3 spans 12 amino acids. CDR3 in amino acids: CASSMAAYGYTF. In DNA form, the CDR3 reads TGTGCCAGTAGTATGGCGGCGTATGGCTACACCTTC.

This chain uses TRBV5-1 with TRBJ1-1; possible D gene TRBD1, 5 bases. Trimming stripped 4 bases from V and 0 bases from J, with 10 bases between. In germline, CDR1 is SGHRS, CDR2 YFSETQ. The CDR3 length is 14 residues. CDR3 residues: CASSPLDMNTEAFF. In DNA, the CDR3 is TGCGCCAGCAGCCCCCTGGACATGAACACTGAAGCTTTCTTT.

The V and J genes are TRBV19 and TRBJ1-2; D gene ambiguous. Germline V gene data show CDR1 as LNHDA and CDR2 as SQIVND (reference sequence). The germline V and J ends were trimmed by 0 bases and 9 bases, with 11 bases remaining between them. The CDR3 consists of 13 residues. This CDR3 is CASSIDLTERYTF. The CDR3 DNA follows: TGTGCCAGTAGTATAGATCTCACTGAGCGCTACACCTTC.

This clone was seen only once. The V call is TRBV11-1, the J call TRBJ2-7; possible D gene TRBD1, 6 bases. Trimming pared 3 bases from V and 3 bases from J, leaving 15 bases between. The germline V gene encodes CDR1 SGHAT and CDR2 FQDESV (reference sequence). CDR3 size: 15 residues. The CDR3: CASSFTGSTLYEQYF. Here the CDR3 DNA reads TGTGCCAGCAGCTTCACAGGGTCTACTCTCTACGAGCAGTACTTC.

The chain combines TRBV11-3 with TRBJ2-4; no clear D gene. The CDR3 runs 13 residues. Germline V gives CDR1 SGHNT, CDR2 YENEEA. The germline V and J ends were trimmed by 0 bases and 7 bases, with 7 bases remaining between them. CDR3 sequence reads: CASSLDTRNIQYF. In DNA form, the CDR3 reads TGTGCCAGCAGCTTAGATACCAGGAACATTCAGTACTTC.

The chain joins TRBV18 to TRBJ2-1, with 8 bases aligning to TRBD1. The V and J ends lost 5 bases and 4 bases, in that order; junction bases with no gene match: 4. This CDR3 spans 14 amino acids. Germline values: CDR1 KGHSH, CDR2 LQKENI. The CDR3 region has the DNA TGTGCCAGCTCAGGACAGGGAACGTACAATGAGCAGTTCTTC. Its protein is CASSGQGTYNEQFF.

V is TRBV29-1 and J is TRBJ1-1; 8 bases map to TRBD1. This CDR3 is built from 13 residues. The ends lost 5 bases at V and 1 base at J; junction bases unmatched: 3. CDR1 SQVTM and CDR2 ANQGSEA come from the germline V gene. CDR3 DNA: TGCAGCGTTCGAGGACAGGGGAACACTGAAGCTTTCTTT. This encodes CSVRGQGNTEAFF.

V and J are TRBV4-2 and TRBJ2-2, with D unclear. Between the trimmed V and J ends, which lost 0 bases and 8 bases, there was a span of 10 bases. CDR3 length: 14 amino acids. Germline CDR1 and CDR2: LGHNA and YNFKEQ. CDR3 amino acids: CASSQDFSLGELFF. As DNA, the CDR3 is TGTGCCAGCAGCCAAGATTTTTCGTTAGGGGAGCTGTTTTTT.

The rearrangement joins TRBV6-1 to TRBJ1-2; D remains unclear. From germline, CDR1 is MNHNS and CDR2 SASEGT. V was cut by 0 bases and J by 5 bases, with 10 bases left in between. The CDR3 contains 14 residues. The CDR3 nucleotides are TGTGCCAGCAGTGAAGCGCTGGGCGGGTATGGCTACACCTTC. It codes for CASSEALGGYGYTF.

V gene TRBV18 combines with J gene TRBJ1-5; D not certain. Germline CDR1 reads KGHSH; CDR2 reads LQKENI. The CDR3 spans 12 residues. With 4 bases removed from V and 4 bases from J, the gap between germline ends came to 5 bases. CDR3 protein: CASSRENQPQHF. The CDR3 nucleotides read TGTGCCAGCTCACGCGAAAATCAGCCCCAGCATTTT.

To note about this clone: In the same sample, other DNA sequences code for this CDR3. The chain recombines TRBV6-5 with TRBJ1-3, with 7 bases matching TRBD1. The CDR3 totals 16 residues. Germline V gene data show CDR1 as MNHEY and CDR2 as SVGAGI. The V gene end was trimmed by 0 bases and the J gene end by 3 bases; junction bases not matched to a gene: 5. The CDR3 nucleotides read TGTGCCAGCAGTTACTCAGTGACAGGGAGTGGAAACACCATATATTTT. Protein sequence: CASSYSVTGSGNTIYF.

V gene TRBV6-2 or TRBV6-3 combines with J gene TRBJ1-2, with 8 nucleotides matching TRBD1. CDR1 is MNHEY and CDR2 is SVGEGT in the germline V gene. CDR3 length: 14 amino acids. V was pared by 5 bases and J by 8 bases, with 10 bases of the junction left unmatched. The CDR3 protein is CASSVSDRGKGYTF. The CDR3 region has the DNA TGTGCCAGCAGTGTCTCTGACAGGGGAAAAGGCTACACCTTC.

The gene calls are TRBV6-2 or TRBV6-3 and TRBJ2-1; D is perhaps TRBD1 (6 bases). The CDR3 extends over 13 amino acids. The V and J ends lost 6 bases and 5 bases respectively, with 11 bases between them. Germline CDR1 reads MNHEY; CDR2 reads SVGEGT. CDR3 nucleotides: TGTGCCAGCAGCTGGGGGCGGGACAATGAGCAGTTCTTC. Its translation is CASSWGRDNEQFF.

The rearrangement links TRBV7-3 to TRBJ2-2; D unresolved. V lost 2 bases to trimming and J lost 0 bases, with 10 bases between them. The CDR3 contains 16 residues. Per the germline V gene, CDR1 is SGHTA and CDR2 is FQGTGA. The CDR3 nucleotides read TGTGCCAGCAGCTTACGCGGTGGTTCGAACACCGGGGAGCTGTTTTTT. Translation gives CASSLRGGSNTGELFF.

The CDR3 DNA sequence: TGTGCCAGTAGTCAAAATCGGGTAGGCACTGAAGCTTTCTTT. Protein sequence: CASSQNRVGTEAFF. The chain links TRBV19 to TRBJ1-1; D not certain. This CDR3 is 14 amino acids long. Germline CDR1 reads LNHDA; CDR2 reads SQIVND (reference sequence). V gave up 5 bases and J gave up 4 bases, with 14 bases separating them. Full variable domain (remainder filled in from reference TRBV19 and TRBJ1-1): DGGITQSPKYLFRKEGQNVTLSCEQNLNHDAMYWYRQDPGQGLRLIYYSQIVNDFQKGDIAEGYSVSREKKESFPLTVTSAQKNPTAFYLCASSQNRVGTEAFFGQGTRLTVV.